The T cell receptor beta chain under discussion was sequenced for a study of blood T cell repertoires in COVID-19. Some clones are missing from TCRdb's copy, which holds only in-frame ones; the method was immunoSEQ multiplex PCR. The table includes about 79,000 clones, around 90% detected once. The V and J ends lost 3 bases and 1 base respectively, with 16 bases between them. CDR1 and CDR2 from the germline V gene are SGDLS and YYNGEE. The CDR3 contains 16 residues. Sequenced input: peripheral blood. The receptor's source is a man between 45 and 60 years old with active COVID-19. The chain combines TRBV9 with TRBJ1-1; D perhaps matches TRBD1 (5 bases). DNA for the CDR3: TGTGCCAGCAGCGCCGGCGGGGGTATCGGGAACACTGAAGCTTTCTTT. The encoded protein is CASSAGGGIGNTEAFF.